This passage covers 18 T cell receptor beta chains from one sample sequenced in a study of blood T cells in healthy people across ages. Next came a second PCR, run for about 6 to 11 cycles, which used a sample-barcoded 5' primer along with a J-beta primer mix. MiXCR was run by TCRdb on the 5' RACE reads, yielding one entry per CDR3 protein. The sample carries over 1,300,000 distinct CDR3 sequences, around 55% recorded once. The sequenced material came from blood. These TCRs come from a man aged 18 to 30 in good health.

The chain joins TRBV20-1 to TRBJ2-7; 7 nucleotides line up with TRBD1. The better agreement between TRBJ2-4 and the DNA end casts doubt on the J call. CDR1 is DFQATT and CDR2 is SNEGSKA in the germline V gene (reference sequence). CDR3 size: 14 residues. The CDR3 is CNVMGQLAKNIQYF. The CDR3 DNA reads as TGCAATGTTATGGGACAGCTAGCCAAAAACATTCAGTACTTC.

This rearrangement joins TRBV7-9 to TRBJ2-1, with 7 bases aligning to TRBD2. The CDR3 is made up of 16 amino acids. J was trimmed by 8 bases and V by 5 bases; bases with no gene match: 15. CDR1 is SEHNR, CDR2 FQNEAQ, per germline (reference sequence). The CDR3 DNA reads TGTGCCAGCAGCCGGACGGAGGGCGGGAGACGACATGAGCAGTTCTTC. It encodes CASSRTEGGRRHEQFF.

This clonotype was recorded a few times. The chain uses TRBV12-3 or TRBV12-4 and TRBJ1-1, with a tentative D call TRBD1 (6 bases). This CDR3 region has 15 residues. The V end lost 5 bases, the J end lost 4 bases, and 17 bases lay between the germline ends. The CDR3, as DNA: TGTGCCAGCAGTCATAGAGCAGGGGCTATCACTGAAGCTTTCTTT. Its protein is CASSHRAGAITEAFF.

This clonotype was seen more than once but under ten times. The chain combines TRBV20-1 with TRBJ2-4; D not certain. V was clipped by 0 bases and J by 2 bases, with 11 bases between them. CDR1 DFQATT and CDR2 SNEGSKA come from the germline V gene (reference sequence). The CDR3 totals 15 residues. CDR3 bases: TGCAGTGCTAGAGATAATACCATTACCAAAAACATTCAGTACTTC. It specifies CSARDNTITKNIQYF.

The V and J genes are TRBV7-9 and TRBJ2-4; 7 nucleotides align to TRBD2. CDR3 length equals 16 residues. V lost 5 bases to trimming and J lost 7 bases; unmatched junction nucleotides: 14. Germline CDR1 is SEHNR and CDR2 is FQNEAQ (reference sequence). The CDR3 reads CASSPPRMVGGNIQYF. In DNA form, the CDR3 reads TGTGCCAGCAGCCCACCCCGCATGGTGGGGGGGAACATTCAGTACTTC.

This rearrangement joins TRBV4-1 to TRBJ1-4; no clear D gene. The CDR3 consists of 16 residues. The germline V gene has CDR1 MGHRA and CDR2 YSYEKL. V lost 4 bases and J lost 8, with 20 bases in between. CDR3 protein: CASSPWPNSLEEKLFF. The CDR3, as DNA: TGCGCCAGCAGCCCATGGCCGAACTCCCTGGAGGAAAAACTGTTTTTT.

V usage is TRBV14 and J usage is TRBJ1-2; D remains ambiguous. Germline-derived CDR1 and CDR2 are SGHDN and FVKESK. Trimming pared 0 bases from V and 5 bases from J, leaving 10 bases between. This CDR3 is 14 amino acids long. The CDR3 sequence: CASSQDVMWYGYTF. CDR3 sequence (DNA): TGTGCCAGCAGCCAAGATGTGATGTGGTATGGCTACACCTTC.

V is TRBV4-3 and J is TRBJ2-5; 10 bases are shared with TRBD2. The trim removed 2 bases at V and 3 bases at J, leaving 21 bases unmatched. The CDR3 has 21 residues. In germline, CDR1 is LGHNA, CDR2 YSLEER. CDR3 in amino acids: CASSQSPPSRIAGGAKETQYF. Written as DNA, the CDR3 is TGCGCCAGCAGCCAAAGCCCTCCCAGTCGGATAGCGGGGGGTGCTAAAGAGACCCAGTACTTC.

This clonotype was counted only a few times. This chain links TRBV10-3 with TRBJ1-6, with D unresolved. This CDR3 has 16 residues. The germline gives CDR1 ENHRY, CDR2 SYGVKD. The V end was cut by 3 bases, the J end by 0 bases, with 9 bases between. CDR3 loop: CAISEQPSSYNSPLHF. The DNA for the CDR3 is TGTGCCATCAGTGAACAGCCGAGCTCCTATAATTCACCCCTCCACTTT.

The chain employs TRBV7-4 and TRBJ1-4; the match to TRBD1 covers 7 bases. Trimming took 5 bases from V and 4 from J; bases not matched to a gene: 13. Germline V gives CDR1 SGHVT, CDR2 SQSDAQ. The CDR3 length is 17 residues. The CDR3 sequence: CASSPQTQGTYNEKLFF. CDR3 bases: TGTGCCAGCAGCCCCCAGACACAGGGGACCTATAATGAAAAACTGTTTTTT.

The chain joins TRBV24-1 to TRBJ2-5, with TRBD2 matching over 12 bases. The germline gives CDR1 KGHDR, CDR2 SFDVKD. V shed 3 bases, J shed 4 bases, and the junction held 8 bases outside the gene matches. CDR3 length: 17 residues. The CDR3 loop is CATSDLPSGGAGETQYF. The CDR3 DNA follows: TGTGCCACCAGTGATCTTCCTAGCGGGGGGGCCGGAGAGACCCAGTACTTC.

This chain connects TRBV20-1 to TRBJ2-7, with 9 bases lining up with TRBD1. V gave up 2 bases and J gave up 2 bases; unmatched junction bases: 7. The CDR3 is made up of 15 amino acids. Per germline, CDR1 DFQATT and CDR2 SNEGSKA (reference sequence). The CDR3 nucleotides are TGCAGTGCTAGATTTTCTGGGACAGGGACCTACGAGCAGTACTTC. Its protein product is CSARFSGTGTYEQYF.

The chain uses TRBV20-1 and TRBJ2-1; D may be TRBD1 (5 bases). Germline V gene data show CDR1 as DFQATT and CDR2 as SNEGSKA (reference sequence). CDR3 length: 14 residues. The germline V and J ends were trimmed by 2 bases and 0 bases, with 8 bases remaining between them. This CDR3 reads CSARRRGSYNEQFF. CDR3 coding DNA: TGCAGTGCTAGACGTAGGGGCTCCTACAATGAGCAGTTCTTC.

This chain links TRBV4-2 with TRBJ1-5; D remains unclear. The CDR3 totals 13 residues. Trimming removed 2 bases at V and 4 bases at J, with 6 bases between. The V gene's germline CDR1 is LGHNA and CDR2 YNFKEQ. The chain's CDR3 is CASSQYLNQPQHF. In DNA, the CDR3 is TGTGCCAGCAGCCAATATCTAAATCAGCCCCAGCATTTT.

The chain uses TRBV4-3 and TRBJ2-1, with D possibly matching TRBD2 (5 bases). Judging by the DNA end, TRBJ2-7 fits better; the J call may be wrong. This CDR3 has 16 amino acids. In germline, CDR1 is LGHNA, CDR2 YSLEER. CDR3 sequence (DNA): TGCGCCAGCAGCCAAGAAACGGGGAGCTCCTACAATGAGCAGTACTTC. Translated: CASSQETGSSYNEQYF.

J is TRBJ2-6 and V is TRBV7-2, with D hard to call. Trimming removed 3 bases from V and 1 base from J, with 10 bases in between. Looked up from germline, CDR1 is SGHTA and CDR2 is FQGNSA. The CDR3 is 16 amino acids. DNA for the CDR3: TGTGCCAGCAGCTTGATGGTTAAATCTGGGGCCAACGTCCTGACTTTC. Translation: CASSLMVKSGANVLTF.

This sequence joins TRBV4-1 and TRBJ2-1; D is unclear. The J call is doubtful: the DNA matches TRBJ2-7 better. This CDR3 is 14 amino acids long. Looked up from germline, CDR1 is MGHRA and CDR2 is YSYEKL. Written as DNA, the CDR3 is TGCGCCAGCAGCCAACCGACGAGAAACAATGAGCAGTACTTC. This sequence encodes CASSQPTRNNEQYF.

The CDR3 region has the DNA TGCGCCAGCAGAACGGGACAGGGGTTCGGCTACACCTTC. Encoded protein: CASRTGQGFGYTF. This sequence joins TRBV5-1 and TRBJ1-2; 10 positions match TRBD1. CDR3 length: 13 residues. Trimming removed 5 bases from V and 8 bases from J; junction bases left unmatched: 6. The germline V gene has CDR1 SGHRS and CDR2 YFSETQ.